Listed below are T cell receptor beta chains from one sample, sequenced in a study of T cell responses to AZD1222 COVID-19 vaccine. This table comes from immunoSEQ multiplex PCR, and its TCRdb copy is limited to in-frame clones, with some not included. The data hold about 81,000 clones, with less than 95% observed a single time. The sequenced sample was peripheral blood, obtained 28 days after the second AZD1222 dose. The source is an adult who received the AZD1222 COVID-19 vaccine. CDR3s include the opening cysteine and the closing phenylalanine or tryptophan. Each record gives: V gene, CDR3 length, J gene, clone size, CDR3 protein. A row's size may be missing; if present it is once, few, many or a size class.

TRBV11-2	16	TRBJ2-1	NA	CASSLGGAGTYNEQFF
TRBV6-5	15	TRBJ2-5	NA	CASTTGMAAGETQYF
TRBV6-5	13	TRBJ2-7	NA	CASIRGSTYEQYF
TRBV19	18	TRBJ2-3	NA	CASSMVVGLSKSTDTQYF
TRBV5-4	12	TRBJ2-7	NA	CASSSDGYEQYF
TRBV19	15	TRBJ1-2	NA	CASRSSGGGPYGYTF
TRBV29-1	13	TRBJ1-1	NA	CSVSGQKHTEAFF
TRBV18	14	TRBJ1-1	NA	CASSPGTVYTEAFF
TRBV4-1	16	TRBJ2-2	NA	CASSQNRLAGSGELFF
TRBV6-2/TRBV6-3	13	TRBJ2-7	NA	CASSSVNSYEQYF
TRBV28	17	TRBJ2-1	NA	CASSLWASGTKNNEQFF
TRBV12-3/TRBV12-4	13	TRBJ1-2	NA	CASSLGTYNGYTF
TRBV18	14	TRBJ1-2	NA	CASVQAQSNLGYTF
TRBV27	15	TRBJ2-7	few	CASSLRAEAFYEQYF
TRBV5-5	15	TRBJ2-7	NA	CASSGGLAGRYEQYF
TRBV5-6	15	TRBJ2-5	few	CASSQVGAIQETQYF
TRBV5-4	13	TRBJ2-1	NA	CASSGGGHNEQFF
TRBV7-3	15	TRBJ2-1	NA	CASSLDKRSYNEQFF
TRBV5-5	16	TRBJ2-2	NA	CASSPTGTENTGELFF
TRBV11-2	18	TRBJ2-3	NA	CASSAPGLAETYTDTQYF
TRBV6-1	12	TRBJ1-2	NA	CASSESGNGYTF
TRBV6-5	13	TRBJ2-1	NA	CASRPMGYNEQFF
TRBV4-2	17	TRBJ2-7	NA	CASSQDGQPGLVSEQYF
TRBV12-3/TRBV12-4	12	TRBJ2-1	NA	CASKSLLNEQFF
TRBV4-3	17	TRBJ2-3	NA	CASAWTGGTSSTDTQYF
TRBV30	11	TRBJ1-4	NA	CAGTENEKLFF
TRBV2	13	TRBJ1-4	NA	CASSGPFTGGLFF
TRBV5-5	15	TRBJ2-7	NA	CASSLSPDGRYEQYF
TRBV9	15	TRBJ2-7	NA	CASSVEPTGGNEQYF